One T cell receptor (beta chain) is described in this entry. Its antigen is unknown. TCRdb's table, derived via immunoSEQ multiplex PCR, lists solely in-frame clones and lacks some. The profile shows 100,000 to 120,000 clones, 70% to 90% of them singletons. From the roughly 110-subject validation cohort, which was separate from the approximately 700-subject first cohort, the donors were drawn. The data were obtained in a study of cytomegalovirus exposure and HLA in healthy donors. Turning to the study itself: The same platform was used for the roughly 110 validation repertoires as for the roughly 660 first-cohort repertoires, as reported in a later analysis. Findings and limits, study-wide: In vitro experiments confirmed that a few CMV-associated chains were specific for CMV antigens.

CDR1 is SGHNT and CDR2 is YENEEA in the germline V gene. The CDR3 has 13 amino acids. V dropped 11 bases and J dropped 3; count of bases not matched to a gene: 9. This sequence joins TRBV11-3 and TRBJ1-1; 7 bases fit TRBD1. The specimen sequenced was PBMCs. The sequence was collected from a woman under 30 in good health and CMV-seropositive. In DNA form, the CDR3 reads TGTGCCTCCAGAGGGGGCTGGTACACTGAAGCTTTCTTT. Translation: CASRGGWYTEAFF.